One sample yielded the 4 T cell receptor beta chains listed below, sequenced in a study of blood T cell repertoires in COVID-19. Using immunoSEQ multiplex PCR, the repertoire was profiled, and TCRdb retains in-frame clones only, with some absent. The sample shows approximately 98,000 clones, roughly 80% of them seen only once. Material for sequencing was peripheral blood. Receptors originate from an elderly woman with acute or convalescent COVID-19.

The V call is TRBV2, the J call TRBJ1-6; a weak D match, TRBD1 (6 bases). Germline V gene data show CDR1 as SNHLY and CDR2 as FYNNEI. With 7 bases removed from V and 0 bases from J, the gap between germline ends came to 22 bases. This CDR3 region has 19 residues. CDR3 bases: TGTGCCAGCAATGCAGACATGCACGACAGGTTCTCCTATAATTCACCCCTCCACTTT. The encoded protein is CASNADMHDRFSYNSPLHF. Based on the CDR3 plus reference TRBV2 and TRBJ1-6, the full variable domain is EPEVTQTPSHQVTQMGQEVILRCVPISNHLYFYWYRQILGQKVEFLVSFYNNEISEKSEIFDDQFSVERPDGSNFTLKIRSTKLEDSAMYFCASNADMHDRFSYNSPLHFGNGTRLTVT.

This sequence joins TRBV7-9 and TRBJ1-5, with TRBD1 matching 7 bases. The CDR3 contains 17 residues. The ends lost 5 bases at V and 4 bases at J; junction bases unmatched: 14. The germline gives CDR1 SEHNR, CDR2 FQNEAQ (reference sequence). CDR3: CASSASPKQGINQPQHF. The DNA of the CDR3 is TGTGCCAGCAGCGCATCCCCAAAACAGGGGATTAATCAGCCCCAGCATTTT.

Here the CDR3 reads CASSLFRQGVDLRWEAFF. The DNA for the CDR3 is TGTGCCAGCAGCTTATTCCGGCAGGGGGTCGATTTACGATGGGAAGCTTTCTTT. V and J are TRBV7-8 and TRBJ1-1, with 7 bases aligning to TRBD1. Trimming took 2 bases from V and 8 from J; bases not matched to a gene: 20. The CDR3 extends over 18 amino acids. The germline V gene encodes CDR1 SGHVS and CDR2 FQNEAQ.

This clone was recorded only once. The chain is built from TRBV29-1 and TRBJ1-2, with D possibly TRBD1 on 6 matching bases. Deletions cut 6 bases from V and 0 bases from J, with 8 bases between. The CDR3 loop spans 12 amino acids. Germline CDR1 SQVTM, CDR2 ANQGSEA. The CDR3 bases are TGCAGCGTGGACAGTTCTAACTATGGCTACACCTTC. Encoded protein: CSVDSSNYGYTF.